Sequencing of this TCR beta chain was carried out in a study of cytomegalovirus exposure and HLA in healthy donors. Regarding the study as a whole: Confirmation in vitro established that a few CMV-associated chains were specific for CMV antigens.

About this clone itself: Antigen specificity is unknown.

This CDR3 comprises 17 residues. Unmatched junction bases numbered 15, after V lost 4 bases and J lost 7 bases. Germline V CDR1 and CDR2: SGHRS, YFSETQ. This table comes from immunoSEQ multiplex PCR, and its TCRdb copy is limited to in-frame clones, with some not included. The data show approximately 59,000 clones, with 93% seen just once and 1.5% to 2% held by the top ten. The source is a woman aged 18-29 years in good health and CMV-seropositive. Sequencing was carried out using PBMCs. V is TRBV5-1 and J is TRBJ2-1; TRBD2 aligns across 9 bases. CDR3 DNA sequence: TGCGCCAGCAGCCCTACGAGGACTAGCGTTACATTGAATGAGCAGTTCTTC. It specifies CASSPTRTSVTLNEQFF.